Below, 21 T cell receptor beta chains from the same sample are listed, as sequenced in a study of blood T cell repertoires in COVID-19. The data were produced by immunoSEQ multiplex PCR, yet TCRdb's version contains in-frame clones alone and is incomplete. The repertoire holds 250,000 to 300,000 clones, with approximately 86% as singletons. Specimen: peripheral blood. Receptors originate from a woman between 50 and 59 years old who had recovered from COVID-19.

The chain recombines TRBV5-4 with TRBJ1-3; D not certain. The CDR3 spans 13 residues. Germline CDR1 reads SGHNT; CDR2 reads YYREEE (reference sequence). V lost 2 bases, J lost 2 bases, and 5 bases lay in between. The DNA for the CDR3 is TGTGCCAGCAGCTTTAGAGCTGGAAACACCATATATTTT. It yields the protein CASSFRAGNTIYF.

This chain joins TRBV5-1 and TRBJ2-5; 7 nucleotides agree with TRBD2. J gave up 4 bases and V 3 bases, and 12 bases lay outside the gene matches. The CDR3 is 16 residues long. Germline loops: CDR1 SGHRS, CDR2 YFSETQ. CDR3 nucleotides: TGCGCCAGCAGCTCGACCGGACTAGGAGTCATAGAGACCCAGTACTTC. Its translation is CASSSTGLGVIETQYF. Complete variable domain (other parts from reference TRBV5-1 and TRBJ2-5): KAGVTQTPRYLIKTRGQQVTLSCSPISGHRSVSWYQQTPGQGLQFLFEYFSETQRNKGNFPGRFSGRQFSNSRSEMNVSTLELGDSALYLCASSSTGLGVIETQYFGPGTRLLVL.

The chain carries TRBV7-8 and TRBJ2-3; D possibly corresponds to TRBD2 (5 bases). Per the germline V gene, CDR1 is SGHVS and CDR2 is FQNEAQ. The CDR3 has 14 residues. V was clipped by 1 base and J by 4 bases, with 9 bases between them. CDR3 region: CASSLGTDSDTQYF. DNA of the CDR3: TGTGCCAGCAGCTTAGGGACGGACTCAGATACGCAGTATTTT.

The chain carries TRBV28 and TRBJ1-2; possibly TRBD1 for D (5 bases). Trimming shortened V by 7 bases and J by 4 bases, and 10 bases separated the two germline ends. Germline V lookup: CDR1 MDHEN, CDR2 SYDVKM. This CDR3 is 12 amino acids long. CDR3 in DNA: TGTGCCAGCATCAGGAGGGGCTATGGCTACACCTTC. Protein product: CASIRRGYGYTF.

The gene calls are TRBV30 and TRBJ2-5; 8 positions agree with TRBD2. The trim removed 0 bases at V and 5 bases at J, leaving 8 bases unmatched. CDR1 is GTSNPN, CDR2 SVGIG, per germline (reference sequence). CDR3 size: 15 residues. CDR3 sequence: CAWSVGGGSRETQYF. CDR3 nucleotide sequence: TGTGCCTGGAGTGTAGGCGGGGGGAGTCGCGAGACCCAGTACTTC.

V gene TRBV10-3 combines with J gene TRBJ2-7, with TRBD2 identical over 11 bases. CDR1 is ENHRY and CDR2 is SYGVKD in the germline V gene. J gave up 4 bases and V 11 bases, and 10 bases lay outside the gene matches. This CDR3 has 14 amino acids. As DNA, the CDR3 is TGTGCCGTACATAGCGGGAGGGGGAGGTACGAGCAGTACTTC. Protein product: CAVHSGRGRYEQYF.

The rearrangement joins TRBV3-1 (or the pseudogene TRBV3-2) to TRBJ2-1; 11 nucleotides line up with TRBD2. This CDR3 has 17 amino acids. Per the germline V gene, CDR1 is LGHDT and CDR2 is YNNKEL (reference sequence). J was trimmed by 5 bases and V by 2 bases; bases with no gene match: 8. CDR3 bases: TGTGCCAGCAGCCAATTTATAGGGACTAGCGGACACAATGAGCAGTTCTTC. Its translation is CASSQFIGTSGHNEQFF.

The rearrangement joins TRBV23-1 to TRBJ2-5, with 7 nucleotides matching TRBD1. TRBV23-1 is identified as an open reading frame with a role that is uncertain. With V trimmed by 7 bases and J by 7 bases, 9 bases remained unmatched. The CDR3 contains 13 residues. CDR3 loop: CASTHTGVATQYF. CDR3 nucleotides: TGCGCCAGCACTCATACAGGGGTCGCGACCCAGTACTTC.

The chain is built from TRBV30 and TRBJ2-2; D unclear. V was clipped by 6 bases and J by 1 base, with 15 bases between them. The germline gives CDR1 GTSNPN, CDR2 SVGIG (reference sequence). CDR3 length: 15 residues. CDR3: CACPPPAGNTGELFF. Here the CDR3 DNA reads TGTGCCTGCCCTCCCCCGGCAGGGAACACCGGGGAGCTGTTTTTT.

V usage is TRBV5-5 and J usage is TRBJ1-2; 9 bases map to TRBD1. The germline V gene has CDR1 SGHKS and CDR2 YYEKEE (reference sequence). There are 18 residues in the CDR3. J gave up 3 bases and V 4 bases, and 16 bases lay outside the gene matches. CDR3 amino acids: CASSGRFRDRVTDYGYTF. The CDR3 DNA reads as TGTGCCAGCAGCGGGAGGTTCCGGGACAGGGTTACGGACTATGGCTACACCTTC. Using reference TRBV5-5 and TRBJ1-2 for the parts outside the CDR3, the full variable domain is DAGVTQSPTHLIKTRGQQVTLRCSPISGHKSVSWYQQVLGQGPQFIFQYYEKEERGRGNFPDRFSARQFPNYSSELNVNALLLGDSALYLCASSGRFRDRVTDYGYTFGSGTRLTVV.

The chain is built from TRBV29-1 and TRBJ2-3, with D tentatively TRBD2 (6 bases). Trimming left V 3 bases short and J 12 bases short, with 19 bases between. The germline V gene encodes CDR1 SQVTM and CDR2 ANQGSEA. The CDR3 loop spans 13 amino acids. CDR3 residues: CSVDSITSMKQYF. CDR3 bases: TGCAGCGTTGATTCGATTACTAGCATGAAACAGTATTTT.

Here the CDR3 reads CASSLERQGMYNEQFF. In DNA, the CDR3 is TGTGCCAGCAGCTTGGAGCGGCAGGGGATGTACAATGAGCAGTTCTTC. This chain uses TRBV5-4 with TRBJ2-1, with TRBD1 as a possible D gene (6 bases). CDR3 size: 16 residues. Trimming removed 0 bases at V and 4 bases at J, with 14 bases between. Germline V CDR1 and CDR2: SGHNT, YYREEE (reference sequence).

The CDR3 spells CASSPGQGPTGEKLFF. Written as DNA, the CDR3 is TGTGCCAGCAGCCCGGGACAGGGCCCAACTGGTGAAAAACTGTTTTTT. The chain is built from TRBV7-2 and TRBJ1-4, with TRBD1 identical over 9 bases. Germline V gives CDR1 SGHTA, CDR2 FQGNSA. CDR3 length: 16 residues. Losses at the gene ends were 5 bases for V and 7 bases for J; bases not matched to a gene: 11.

The rearrangement joins TRBV4-3 to TRBJ2-7, with a tentative D call TRBD1 (6 bases). Germline CDR1 and CDR2: LGHNA and YSLEER. The CDR3 consists of 16 residues. V lost 0 bases and J 5 bases, leaving 17 bases between the germline ends. This CDR3 is CASSQESGVRGHEQYF. The CDR3 DNA follows: TGCGCCAGCAGCCAAGAGAGTGGCGTCAGGGGCCACGAGCAGTACTTC.

This clone has a single count. The rearrangement links TRBV27 to TRBJ1-5; D ambiguous. From germline, CDR1 is MNHEY and CDR2 SMNVEV (reference sequence). The CDR3 totals 14 residues. V was shortened by 6 bases and J by 9 bases, with 18 bases between the two germline ends. CDR3 region: CASSPGTSTRPQHF. The CDR3 nucleotides read TGTGCCAGCAGCCCAGGTACATCTACTAGGCCCCAGCATTTT.

This chain uses TRBV12-5 with TRBJ2-2; the D is unclear. From germline, CDR1 is LGHNT and CDR2 FRNRAP. Between the trimmed V and J ends, which lost 4 bases and 4 bases, there was a span of 4 bases. The CDR3 is made up of 12 amino acids. The chain's CDR3 is CASGSGTGELFF. Here the CDR3 DNA reads TGTGCTAGTGGTTCAGGCACCGGGGAGCTGTTTTTT.

This clone was seen more than once but under ten times. V and J are TRBV15 and TRBJ1-1, with TRBD1 identical over 7 bases. Germline CDR1 is LNHNV and CDR2 is YYDKDF (reference sequence). Trimming took 5 bases from V and 3 from J; bases not matched to a gene: 3. The CDR3 runs to 13 residues. The CDR3 DNA is TGTGCCACCAGCTACAGGGGCGACACTGAAGCTTTCTTT. As protein: CATSYRGDTEAFF.

The V and J genes are TRBV6-1 and TRBJ1-2, with 9 bases that match TRBD1. The junction had 9 bases not matched to a gene; V was cut back by 0 bases and J by 4 bases. CDR1 MNHNS and CDR2 SASEGT come from the germline V gene. This CDR3 comprises 17 residues. CDR3 sequence reads: CASSEAAGTGFRYGYTF. DNA for the CDR3: TGTGCCAGCAGTGAAGCTGCCGGGACAGGGTTCCGCTATGGCTACACCTTC.

The V and J genes are TRBV30 and TRBJ1-1, with a possible D match to TRBD1 (5 bases). There are 15 residues in the CDR3. The ends were cut back, 2 bases at V and 7 bases at J, with 20 bases in the middle. The germline V gene encodes CDR1 GTSNPN and CDR2 SVGIG (reference sequence). This chain's CDR3 is CAWSYMWGAPIEAFF. The DNA of the CDR3 is TGTGCCTGGAGTTATATGTGGGGCGCCCCAATTGAAGCTTTCTTT.

This chain links TRBV25-1 with TRBJ2-2, with D perhaps matching TRBD2 (5 bases). CDR1 MGHDK and CDR2 SYGVNS come from the germline V gene. The V and J ends lost 6 bases and 4 bases respectively, with 12 bases between them. CDR3 length: 14 residues. The CDR3 loop reads CASRDWTSTGELFF. In nucleotides, the CDR3 is TGTGCCAGCAGGGACTGGACGAGCACCGGGGAGCTGTTTTTT. The variable domain in full, with the rest retrieved from reference TRBV25-1 and TRBJ2-2, is EADIYQTPRYLVIGTGKKITLECSQTMGHDKMYWYQQDPGMELHLIHYSYGVNSTEKGDLSSESTVSRIRTEHFPLTLESARPSHTSQYLCASRDWTSTGELFFGEGSRLTVL.

The rearrangement joins TRBV27 to TRBJ2-5, with D possibly being TRBD2 (5 bases). This CDR3 is 15 amino acids long. Trimming removed 5 bases from V and 1 base from J, with 14 bases in between. Germline V gives CDR1 MNHEY, CDR2 SMNVEV (reference sequence). CDR3 bases: TGTGCCAGCAGTCCCGGACTGTTAACCCAAGAGACCCAGTACTTC. This sequence encodes CASSPGLLTQETQYF.